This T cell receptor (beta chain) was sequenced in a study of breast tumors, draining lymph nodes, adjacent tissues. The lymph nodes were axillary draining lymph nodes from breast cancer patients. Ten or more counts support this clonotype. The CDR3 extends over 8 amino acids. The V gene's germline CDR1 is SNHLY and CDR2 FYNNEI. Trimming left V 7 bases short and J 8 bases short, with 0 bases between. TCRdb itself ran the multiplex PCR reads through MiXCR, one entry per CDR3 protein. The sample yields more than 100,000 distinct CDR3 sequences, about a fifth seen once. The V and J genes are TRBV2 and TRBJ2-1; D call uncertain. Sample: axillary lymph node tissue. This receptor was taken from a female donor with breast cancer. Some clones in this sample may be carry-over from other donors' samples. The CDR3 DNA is TGTGCCAGCAATGAGCAGTTCTTC. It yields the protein CASNEQFF.